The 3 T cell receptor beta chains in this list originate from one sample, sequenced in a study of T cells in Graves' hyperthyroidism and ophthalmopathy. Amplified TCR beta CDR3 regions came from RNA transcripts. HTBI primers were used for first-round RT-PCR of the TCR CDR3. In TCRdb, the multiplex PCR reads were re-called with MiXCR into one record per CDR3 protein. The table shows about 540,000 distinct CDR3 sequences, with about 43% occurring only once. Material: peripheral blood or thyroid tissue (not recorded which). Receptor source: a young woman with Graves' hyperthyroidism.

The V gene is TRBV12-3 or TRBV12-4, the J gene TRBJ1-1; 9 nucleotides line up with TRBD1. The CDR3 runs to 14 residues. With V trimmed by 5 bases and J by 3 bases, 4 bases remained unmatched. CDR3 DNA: TGTGCCAGCAGTCCACAGGGGGCATACACTGAAGCTTTCTTT. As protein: CASSPQGAYTEAFF.

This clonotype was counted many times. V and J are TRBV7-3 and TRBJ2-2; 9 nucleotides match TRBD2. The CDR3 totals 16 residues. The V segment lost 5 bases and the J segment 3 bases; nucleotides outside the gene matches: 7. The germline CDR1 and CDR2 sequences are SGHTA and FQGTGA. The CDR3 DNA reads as TGTGCCAGCAGCCCTATAGCGGGAGTGGACACCGGGGAGCTGTTTTTT. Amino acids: CASSPIAGVDTGELFF.

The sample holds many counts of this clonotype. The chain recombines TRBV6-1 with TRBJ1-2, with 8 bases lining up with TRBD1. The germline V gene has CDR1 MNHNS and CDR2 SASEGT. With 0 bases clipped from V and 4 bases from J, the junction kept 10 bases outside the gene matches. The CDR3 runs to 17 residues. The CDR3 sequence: CASSEARTGKAIYGYTF. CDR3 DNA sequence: TGTGCCAGCAGTGAAGCTCGGACAGGGAAGGCTATCTATGGCTACACCTTC.